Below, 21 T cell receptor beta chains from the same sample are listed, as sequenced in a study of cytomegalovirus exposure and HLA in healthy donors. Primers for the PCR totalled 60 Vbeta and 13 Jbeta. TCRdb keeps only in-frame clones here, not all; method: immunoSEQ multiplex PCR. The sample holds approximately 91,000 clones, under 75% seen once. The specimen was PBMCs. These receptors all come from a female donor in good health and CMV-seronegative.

In nucleotides, the CDR3 is TGTGCCAGCAGACTCGGGGATCCAGATACGCAGTATTTT. This translates into CASRLGDPDTQYF. This rearrangement joins TRBV7-9 to TRBJ2-3, with TRBD2 as a possible D gene (5 bases). The CDR3 is 13 amino acids. CDR1 is SEHNR, CDR2 FQNEAQ, per germline (reference sequence). Trimming removed 6 bases from V and 4 bases from J, with 11 bases in between.

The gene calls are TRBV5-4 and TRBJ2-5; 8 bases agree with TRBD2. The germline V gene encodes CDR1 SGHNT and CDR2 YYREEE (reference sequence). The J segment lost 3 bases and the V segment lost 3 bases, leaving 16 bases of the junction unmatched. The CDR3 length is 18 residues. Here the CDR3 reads CASSWRSFRRGAEETQYF. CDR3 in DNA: TGTGCCAGCAGCTGGCGCAGCTTCAGGCGGGGGGCGGAAGAGACCCAGTACTTC.

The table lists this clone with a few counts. CDR3 protein: CASSVTGGSYNEQFF. Here the CDR3 DNA reads TGCGCCAGCAGCGTAACAGGGGGCTCCTACAATGAGCAGTTCTTC. The genes are TRBV4-3 and TRBJ2-1; TRBD1 aligns across 8 bases. Looked up from germline, CDR1 is LGHNA and CDR2 is YSLEER. CDR3 size: 15 residues. Losses at the gene ends were 5 bases for V and 0 bases for J; bases not matched to a gene: 3.

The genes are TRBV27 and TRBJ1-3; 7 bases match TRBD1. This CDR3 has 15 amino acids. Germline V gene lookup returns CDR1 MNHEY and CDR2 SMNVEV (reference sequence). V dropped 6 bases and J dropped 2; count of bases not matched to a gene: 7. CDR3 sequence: CASSQQGWAGNTIYF. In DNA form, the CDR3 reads TGTGCCAGCAGCCAACAGGGGTGGGCTGGAAACACCATATATTTT.

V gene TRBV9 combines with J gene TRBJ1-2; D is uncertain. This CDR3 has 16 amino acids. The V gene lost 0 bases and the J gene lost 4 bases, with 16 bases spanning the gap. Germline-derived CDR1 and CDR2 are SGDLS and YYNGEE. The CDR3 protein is CASSVDIREVGYGYTF. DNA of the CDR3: TGTGCCAGCAGCGTAGACATTCGGGAAGTTGGCTATGGCTACACCTTC.

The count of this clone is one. Here the CDR3 reads CASSSYGQLNSPLHF. The CDR3 nucleotides are TGTGCCAGCAGCTCCTACGGACAGTTGAATTCACCCCTCCACTTT. This sequence joins TRBV5-6 and TRBJ1-6; maybe TRBD1 (6 bases). Germline-derived CDR1 and CDR2 are SGHDT and YYEEEE. V lost 3 bases to trimming and J lost 7 bases, with 14 bases between them. CDR3 length: 15 residues.

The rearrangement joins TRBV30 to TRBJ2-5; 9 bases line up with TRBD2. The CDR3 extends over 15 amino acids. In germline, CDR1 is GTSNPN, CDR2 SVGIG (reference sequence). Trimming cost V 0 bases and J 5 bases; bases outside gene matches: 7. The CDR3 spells CAWSVPLAGSETQYF. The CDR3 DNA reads TGTGCCTGGAGTGTTCCCCTAGCGGGGAGTGAGACCCAGTACTTC.

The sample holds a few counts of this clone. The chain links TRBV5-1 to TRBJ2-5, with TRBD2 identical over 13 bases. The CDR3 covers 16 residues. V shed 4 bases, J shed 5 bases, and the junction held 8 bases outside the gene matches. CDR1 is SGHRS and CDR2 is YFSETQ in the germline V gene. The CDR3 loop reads CASSQGLAGAGETQYF. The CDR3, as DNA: TGCGCCAGCAGCCAAGGACTAGCGGGGGCCGGGGAGACCCAGTACTTC.

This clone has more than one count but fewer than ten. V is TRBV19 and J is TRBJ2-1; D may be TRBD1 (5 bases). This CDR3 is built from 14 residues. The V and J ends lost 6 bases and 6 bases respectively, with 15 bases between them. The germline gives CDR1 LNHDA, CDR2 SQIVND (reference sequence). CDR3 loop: CASRSAGRLNEQFF. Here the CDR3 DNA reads TGTGCCAGTAGGAGCGCAGGGCGCCTCAATGAGCAGTTCTTC.

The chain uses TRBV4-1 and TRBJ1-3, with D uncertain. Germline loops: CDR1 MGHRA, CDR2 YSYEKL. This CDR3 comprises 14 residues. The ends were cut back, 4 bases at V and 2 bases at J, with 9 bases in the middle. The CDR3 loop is CASSPTVTGNTIYF. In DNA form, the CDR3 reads TGCGCCAGCAGCCCAACAGTTACTGGAAACACCATATATTTT.

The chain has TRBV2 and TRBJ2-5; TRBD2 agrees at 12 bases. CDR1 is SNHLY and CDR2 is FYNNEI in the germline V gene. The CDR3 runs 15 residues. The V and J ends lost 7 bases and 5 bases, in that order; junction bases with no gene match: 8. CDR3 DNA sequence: TGTGCCAGCACGCTAGCGGGAGGGCCTTACGAGACCCAGTACTTC. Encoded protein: CASTLAGGPYETQYF. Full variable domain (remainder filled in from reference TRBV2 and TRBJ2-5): EPEVTQTPSHQVTQMGQEVILRCVPISNHLYFYWYRQILGQKVEFLVSFYNNEISEKSEIFDDQFSVERPDGSNFTLKIRSTKLEDSAMYFCASTLAGGPYETQYFGPGTRLLVL.

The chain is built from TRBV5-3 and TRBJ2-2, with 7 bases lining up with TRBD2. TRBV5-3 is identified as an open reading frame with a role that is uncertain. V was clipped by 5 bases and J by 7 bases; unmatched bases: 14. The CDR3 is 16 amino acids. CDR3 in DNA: TGTGCCAGAAGACTACTTGAGCGGGGCCTATGCGGGGAGCTGTTTTTT. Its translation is CARRLLERGLCGELFF.

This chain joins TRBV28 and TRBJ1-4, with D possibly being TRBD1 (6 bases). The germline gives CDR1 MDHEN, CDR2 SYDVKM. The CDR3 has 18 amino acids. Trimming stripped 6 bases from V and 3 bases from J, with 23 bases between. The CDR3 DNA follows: TGTGCCAGCAGCCTTATGTGGAAGCATCAGGGGTCTAATGAAAAACTGTTTTTT. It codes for CASSLMWKHQGSNEKLFF.

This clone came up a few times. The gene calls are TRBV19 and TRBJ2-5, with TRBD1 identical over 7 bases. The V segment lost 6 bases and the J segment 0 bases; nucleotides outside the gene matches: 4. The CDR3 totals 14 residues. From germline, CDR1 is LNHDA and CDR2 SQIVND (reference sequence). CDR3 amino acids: CASSPGTDQETQYF. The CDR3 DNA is TGTGCCAGTAGCCCCGGGACAGACCAAGAGACCCAGTACTTC.

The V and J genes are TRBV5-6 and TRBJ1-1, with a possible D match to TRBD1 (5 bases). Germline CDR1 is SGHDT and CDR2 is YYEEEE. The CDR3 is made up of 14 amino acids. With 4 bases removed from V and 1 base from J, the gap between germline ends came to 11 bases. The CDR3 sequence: CASSQGLGNTEAFF. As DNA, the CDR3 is TGTGCCAGCAGCCAGGGACTGGGGAACACTGAAGCTTTCTTT.

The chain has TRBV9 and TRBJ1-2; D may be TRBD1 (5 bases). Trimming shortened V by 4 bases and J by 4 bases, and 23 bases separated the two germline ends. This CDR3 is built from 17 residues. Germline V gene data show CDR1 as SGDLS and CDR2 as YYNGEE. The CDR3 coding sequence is TGTGCCAGCAGCCCTCCCCTTGGGCCCCCTCAGGGCTATGGCTACACCTTC. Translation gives CASSPPLGPPQGYGYTF.

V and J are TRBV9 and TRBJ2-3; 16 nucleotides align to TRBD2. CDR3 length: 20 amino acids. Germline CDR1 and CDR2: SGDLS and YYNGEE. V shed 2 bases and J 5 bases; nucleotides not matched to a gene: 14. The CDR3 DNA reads TGTGCCAGCAGCGTGAGTCACGGGACTAGCGGGGGGGCAATTCAAGATACGCAGTATTTT. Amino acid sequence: CASSVSHGTSGGAIQDTQYF.

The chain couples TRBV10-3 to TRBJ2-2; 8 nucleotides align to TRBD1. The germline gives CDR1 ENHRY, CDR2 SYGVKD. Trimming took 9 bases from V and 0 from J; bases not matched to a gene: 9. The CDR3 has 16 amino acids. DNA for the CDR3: TGTGCCATAAATAGCGGACAGGGTACGAACACCGGGGAGCTGTTTTTT. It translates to CAINSGQGTNTGELFF.

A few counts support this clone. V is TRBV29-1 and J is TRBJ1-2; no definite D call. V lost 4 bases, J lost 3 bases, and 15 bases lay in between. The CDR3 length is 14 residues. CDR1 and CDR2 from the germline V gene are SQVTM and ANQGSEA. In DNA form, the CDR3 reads TGCAGCGTTGCTACCGGGAAAACAGACTATGGCTACACCTTC. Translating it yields CSVATGKTDYGYTF.

CDR3 DNA: TGTGCCTGGAGCTTACAGGGCTACGAGCAGTACTTC. As protein: CAWSLQGYEQYF. J is TRBJ2-7 and V is TRBV30; D perhaps matches TRBD1 (6 bases). CDR3 size: 12 residues. The germline gives CDR1 GTSNPN, CDR2 SVGIG (reference sequence). V lost 3 bases, J lost 3 bases, and 9 bases lay in between.

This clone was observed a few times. CDR3 sequence: CSVTGTSGSYEQYF. The CDR3 DNA reads TGCAGCGTTACCGGGACTAGCGGGAGTTACGAGCAGTACTTC. The V and J genes are TRBV29-1 and TRBJ2-7, with 14 bases fitting TRBD2. Losses at the gene ends were 5 bases for V and 4 bases for J; bases not matched to a gene: 4. The germline gives CDR1 SQVTM, CDR2 ANQGSEA. The CDR3 length is 14 residues.